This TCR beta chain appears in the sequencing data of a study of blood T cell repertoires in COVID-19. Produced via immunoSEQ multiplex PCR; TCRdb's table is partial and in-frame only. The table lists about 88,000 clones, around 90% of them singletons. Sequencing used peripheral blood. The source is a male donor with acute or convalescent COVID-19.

DNA for the CDR3: TGTGCCAGCAGCCCCCATTCGGGGGGTTGGGACACCGGGGAGCTGTTTTTT. Translating it yields CASSPHSGGWDTGELFF. This sequence joins TRBV11-3 and TRBJ2-2; 7 nucleotides align to TRBD2. The CDR3 has 17 residues. Germline-derived CDR1 and CDR2 are SGHNT and YENEEA. The J segment lost 3 bases and the V segment lost 5 bases, leaving 12 bases of the junction unmatched.